These 7 T cell receptor beta chains were sequenced from one sample in a study of cytomegalovirus exposure and HLA in healthy donors. The data were produced by immunoSEQ multiplex PCR, yet TCRdb's version contains in-frame clones alone and is incomplete. The table shows about 56,000 clones, with approximately 93% occurring only once. Input material: PBMCs. The receptors here all came from a woman aged 18-30 years in good health and CMV-seronegative.

CDR3 nucleotide sequence: TGTGCCAGCAGCGTATGGGGCGGAAATCAGCCCCAGCATTTT. This translates into CASSVWGGNQPQHF. The gene calls are TRBV9 and TRBJ1-5, with D perhaps matching TRBD1 (5 bases). The germline V gene encodes CDR1 SGDLS and CDR2 YYNGEE. The CDR3 is 14 amino acids. V was trimmed by 1 base and J by 4 bases, leaving 9 bases between them.

This clone was found once. In DNA, the CDR3 is TGCGCCAGCAGCCGTCTGACAGGGCTTTTGAACACTGAAGCTTTCTTT. Translating gives CASSRLTGLLNTEAFF. The genes are TRBV4-1 and TRBJ1-1; 7 nucleotides match TRBD1. V shed 4 bases and J 0 bases; nucleotides not matched to a gene: 8. Germline V CDR1 and CDR2: MGHRA, YSYEKL. This CDR3 spans 16 amino acids.

The table lists this clone with a count of one. V gene TRBV11-3 combines with J gene TRBJ2-5; no definite D call. Germline loops: CDR1 SGHNT, CDR2 YENEEA. This CDR3 region has 13 residues. Trimming removed 1 base at V and 7 bases at J, with 10 bases between. CDR3 region: CASSLGPAGTQYF. CDR3 nucleotide sequence: TGTGCCAGCAGCTTAGGCCCCGCCGGGACCCAGTACTTC.

The rearrangement uses TRBV6-5 and TRBJ2-3, with 10 nucleotides matching TRBD2. V was pared by 0 bases and J by 7 bases, with 4 bases of the junction left unmatched. Germline lookup yields CDR1 MNHEY and CDR2 SVGAGI. The CDR3 length is 15 residues. CDR3 in DNA: TGTGCCAGCAGTTACTCCCAAACTAGCGGGAATACGCAGTATTTT. Its translation is CASSYSQTSGNTQYF.

V gene TRBV5-8 combines with J gene TRBJ1-5, with 7 positions matching TRBD1. Germline V gene data show CDR1 as SGHTS and CDR2 as YDEGEE. The junction had 4 bases not matched to a gene; V was cut back by 1 base and J by 3 bases. The CDR3 loop spans 15 amino acids. The CDR3 region is CASSLSDRPNQPQHF. Written as DNA, the CDR3 is TGTGCCAGCAGCTTGTCGGACAGGCCCAATCAGCCCCAGCATTTT.

The rearrangement uses TRBV5-1 and TRBJ2-6; no definite D call. Germline V gene lookup returns CDR1 SGHRS and CDR2 YFSETQ. Trimming left V 0 bases short and J 0 bases short, with 10 bases between. This CDR3 is 17 amino acids long. This CDR3 is CASSLEPGSSGANVLTF. CDR3 nucleotides: TGCGCCAGCAGCTTGGAGCCAGGAAGCTCTGGGGCCAACGTCCTGACTTTC.

This rearrangement joins TRBV6-1 to TRBJ2-1; TRBD2 matches at 9 bases. CDR1 and CDR2 from the germline V gene are MNHNS and SASEGT. J lost 2 bases, V lost 4 bases, and 6 bases had no gene match. The CDR3 is 16 amino acids. CDR3: CASSVGGGAAYNEQFF. CDR3 DNA: TGTGCCAGCAGTGTAGGCGGGGGGGCTGCCTACAATGAGCAGTTCTTC.